A single T cell receptor beta chain is shown here with its context. The data were obtained in a study of shared T cell receptors in the human thymus. The CDR3 has 14 residues. Germline assignment: CDR1 MNHEY and CDR2 SVGAGI. Trimming cost V 8 bases and J 1 base; bases outside gene matches: 4. Sequencing was performed with immunoSEQ multiplex PCR; in TCRdb, only in-frame clones are kept and a portion is missing. Counted here are 540,000 or so clones, 75% to 85% occurring once; the ten biggest clones make up roughly 0.013%. These data were also filed under a second study, of human thymus T cells. That paper states: Donation came from healthy Finnish infants having corrective surgery for congenital heart defects. Thymic resections from corrective heart surgery supplied the tissue. Gene usage (both V and J) appeared biased in thymic and blood repertoires. Thymic TCR repertoires of unrelated people reportedly overlapped highly.

This receptor was taken from a boy younger than two with a congenital heart defect. V gene TRBV6-5 combines with J gene TRBJ2-2; 7 bases match TRBD2. Sequencing was done on a sample of thymocytes. The CDR3 loop reads CASWASGNTGELFF. The DNA of the CDR3 is TGTGCCAGCTGGGCTAGCGGGAACACCGGGGAGCTGTTTTTT.